Sequencing of this TCR beta chain was carried out in a study of T cells in women clearing cervical HPV infection. Study information: HLA type stays a possible confounder, typing being limited.

The CDR3 is made up of 16 amino acids. V was clipped by 2 bases and J by 5 bases, with 15 bases between them. Germline assignment: CDR1 SNHLY and CDR2 FYNNEI. With regard to this clone: Its target is unknown. Read data end 3 residues before the CDR3 end; the end is taken from the germline J gene.

Using immunoSEQ multiplex PCR, the repertoire was profiled, and TCRdb retains in-frame clones only, with some absent. The table lists some 50,000 clones, with more than 0.8% in the top ten. MY09/MY11 PCR detected cervical HPV DNA; dot-blot assigned genotypes. Whole-study findings and limits: Controls had more TRBV6-7 (about 0.16%) than cases (about 0.11%).

The receptor's source is a woman aged 18 to 75 with a cervical HPV16 infection that either progressed to CIN3+ or cleared (not recorded which). The chain links TRBV2 to TRBJ1-4; possibly TRBD1 for D (6 bases). The sample comprised blood buffy coat. The covered CDR3 bases are TGTGCCAGCAGTGAAACAGGGAGTGGAGGAAATGAAAAA. Protein: CASSETGSGGNEK. The CDR3 in full is CASSETGSGGNEKLFF.